The 10 T cell receptor beta chains in this list originate from one sample, sequenced in a study of early T cells in non-severe SARS-CoV-2 infection. TCRdb redid the calling of the 5' RACE reads with MiXCR, one entry per CDR3 protein. The sample holds roughly 60,000 distinct CDR3 sequences; about an eighth are singletons and the top ten take about 4.2%. Specimen: whole blood. The receptors stem from an adult who was a healthcare worker with PCR-confirmed SARS-CoV-2 infection or an uninfected control (not recorded which).

This chain connects TRBV27 to TRBJ1-5; 7 positions match TRBD1. The germline V gene encodes CDR1 MNHEY and CDR2 SMNVEV (reference sequence). V shed 3 bases and J 6 bases; nucleotides not matched to a gene: 2. The CDR3 is made up of 13 amino acids. The CDR3 DNA is TGTGCCAGCAGTTTCGACAGGGCTCAGCCCCAGCATTTT. Its translation is CASSFDRAQPQHF.

The chain joins TRBV29-1 to TRBJ2-3; 7 bases align to TRBD1. Germline V gives CDR1 SQVTM, CDR2 ANQGSEA. The CDR3 loop spans 14 amino acids. J gave up 2 bases and V 6 bases, and 8 bases lay outside the gene matches. The DNA of the CDR3 is TGCAGCGTAGAGGGACAGATCCACACAGATACGCAGTATTTT. Amino acids: CSVEGQIHTDTQYF.

This clonotype showed up many times. This chain uses TRBV20-1 with TRBJ2-5; TRBD2 matches 13 bases. The germline CDR1 and CDR2 sequences are DFQATT and SNEGSKA (reference sequence). The CDR3 runs to 14 residues. V lost 6 bases and J lost 2; bases outside the gene matches: 3. CDR3 residues: CSARTSGGQETQYF. The CDR3 DNA sequence: TGCAGTGCAAGGACTAGCGGGGGACAAGAGACCCAGTACTTC.

The chain recombines TRBV4-3 with TRBJ2-2; no reliable D call. CDR1 and CDR2 from the germline V gene are LGHNA and YSLEER. Deletions cut 2 bases from V and 5 bases from J, with 18 bases between. The CDR3 sequence is 17 residues long. CDR3 protein: CASSQSSGSISTGELFF. The CDR3 bases are TGCGCCAGCAGCCAAAGCTCTGGGTCCATTAGTACCGGGGAGCTGTTTTTT.

The table lists this clonotype with many counts. This rearrangement joins TRBV9 to TRBJ1-1; D is perhaps TRBD1 (5 bases). Trimming removed 0 bases from V and 4 bases from J, with 16 bases in between. Germline CDR1 and CDR2: SGDLS and YYNGEE. CDR3 length equals 16 residues. CDR3 coding DNA: TGTGCCAGCAGCGTAGGAGGAGGGACCCTGGGCACTGAAGCTTTCTTT. Translating gives CASSVGGGTLGTEAFF.

The V and J genes are TRBV20-1 and TRBJ2-3, with D possibly being TRBD2 (5 bases). The length of the CDR3 is 11 residues. V lost 5 bases to trimming and J lost 6 bases, with 9 bases between them. In germline, CDR1 is DFQATT, CDR2 SNEGSKA (reference sequence). CDR3 in DNA: TGCAGTGCTCCCACGGGGGATACGCAGTATTTT. Residues: CSAPTGDTQYF.

Only a few counts were recorded for this clonotype. The chain links TRBV19 to TRBJ1-5; 7 bases map to TRBD1. Unmatched junction bases numbered 3, after V lost 4 bases and J lost 0 bases. Germline CDR1 is LNHDA and CDR2 is SQIVND (reference sequence). CDR3 size: 15 residues. The CDR3 coding sequence is TGTGCCAGTAGTAGGGGACAGTATAGCAATCAGCCCCAGCATTTT. Encoded protein: CASSRGQYSNQPQHF.

The chain uses TRBV3-1 and TRBJ1-2, with D hard to call. The CDR3 consists of 15 residues. CDR1 and CDR2 from the germline V gene are LGHDT and YNNKEL (reference sequence). Trimming removed 8 bases from V and 6 bases from J, with 22 bases in between. CDR3 loop: CASGSGQYVEDGYTF. In nucleotides, the CDR3 is TGTGCCAGCGGCTCCGGTCAGTATGTTGAGGATGGCTACACCTTC.

CDR3 sequence (DNA): TGCAGCGTCGGACTAGCGGGGGGTCAGACCCAGTACTTC. Translating it yields CSVGLAGGQTQYF. The J gene is TRBJ2-5, the V gene TRBV29-1; 14 bases are shared with TRBD2. The CDR3 is 13 amino acids. V gave up 6 bases and J gave up 6 bases; unmatched junction bases: 3. The V gene's germline CDR1 is SQVTM and CDR2 ANQGSEA.

V gene TRBV5-5 combines with J gene TRBJ2-2; 8 bases are shared with TRBD1. The CDR3 sequence is 17 residues long. Germline V gene lookup returns CDR1 SGHKS and CDR2 YYEKEE (reference sequence). Losses at the gene ends were 4 bases for V and 0 bases for J; bases not matched to a gene: 8. CDR3 loop: CASSPDRGLTNTGELFF. The CDR3 nucleotides are TGTGCCAGCAGCCCAGACAGGGGCCTTACGAACACCGGGGAGCTGTTTTTT.